This T cell receptor beta chain was identified in a study of blood T cell repertoires in COVID-19. Study context: Specimens from acute and convalescent COVID-19 originated in the United States, Italy and Spain. T cells, B-cell-depleted T cells, or PBMCs provided the cDNA or gDNA that served as material.

The CDR3 covers 15 residues. The germline CDR1 and CDR2 sequences are LGHNA and YSLEER. Unmatched junction bases numbered 3, after V lost 0 bases and J lost 7 bases. As handled by the study authors: Amplification of reference gene primers was used by the study to estimate nucleated cell counts. Here immunoSEQ multiplex PCR was the method, and the copy in TCRdb shows in-frame clones only, minus some. For V, J and clone size, that table is used; D and trimming come from the DNA. This repertoire shows roughly 110,000 clones, nearly 90% found once; its top ten account for less than 8.5%. The sequence derives from a woman between 70 and 85 years old who had recovered from COVID-19. The chain has TRBV4-3 and TRBJ1-4; 9 positions agree with TRBD1. The sample was peripheral blood. The CDR3 loop is CASSQDGDRVEKLFF. As DNA, the CDR3 is TGCGCCAGCAGCCAAGATGGGGACAGGGTTGAAAAACTGTTTTTT.